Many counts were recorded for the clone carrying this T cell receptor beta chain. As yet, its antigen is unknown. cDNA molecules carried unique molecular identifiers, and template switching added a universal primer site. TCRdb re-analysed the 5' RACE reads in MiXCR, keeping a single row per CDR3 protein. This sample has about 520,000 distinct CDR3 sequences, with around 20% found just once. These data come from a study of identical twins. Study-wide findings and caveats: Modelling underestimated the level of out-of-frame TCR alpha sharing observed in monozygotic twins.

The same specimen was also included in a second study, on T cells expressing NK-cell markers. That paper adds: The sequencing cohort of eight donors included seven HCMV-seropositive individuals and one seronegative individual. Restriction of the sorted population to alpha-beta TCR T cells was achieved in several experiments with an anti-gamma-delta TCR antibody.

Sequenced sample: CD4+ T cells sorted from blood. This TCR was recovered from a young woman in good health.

CDR3 loop: CSARDQRGPNEKLFF. The CDR3 coding sequence is TGCAGTGCTAGAGACCAGAGGGGGCCTAATGAAAAACTGTTTTTT. The chain joins TRBV20-1 to TRBJ1-4; 7 nucleotides agree with TRBD1. Germline CDR1 reads DFQATT; CDR2 reads SNEGSKA (reference sequence). The CDR3 contains 15 residues. V trimming: 0 bases; J trimming: 3 bases; junction bases outside the gene matches: 4.